Presented here are 8 T cell receptor beta chains from one specimen sequenced in a study of metastatic and nonmetastatic thyroid tumors. No treatment of any kind had been given to any patient before thyroid surgery. MiXCR was used by TCRdb to re-call the PCR reads. The sample lists 15,000 to 25,000 clones; roughly 27% were seen once. The sequencing sample was made of blood. The receptors were gathered from a male donor with papillary thyroid cancer or a benign thyroid nodule (not recorded which). Some clones in this sample may be carry-over from other donors' samples.

J is TRBJ2-7 and V is TRBV5-1; D is perhaps TRBD1 (5 bases). Trimming removed 0 bases at V and 0 bases at J, with 13 bases between. From germline, CDR1 is SGHRS and CDR2 YFSETQ. The length of the CDR3 is 16 residues. The CDR3 is CASSLGTQGDSYEQYF. In DNA, the CDR3 is TGCGCCAGCAGCTTGGGGACCCAAGGGGACTCCTACGAGCAGTACTTC.

This clone was recorded many times. The chain couples TRBV4-1 to TRBJ2-1; D may match TRBD1 or TRBD2 (5 bases each). CDR1 is MGHRA, CDR2 YSYEKL, per germline. Between the trimmed V and J ends, which lost 2 bases and 1 base, there was a span of 12 bases. There are 16 residues in the CDR3. The CDR3 sequence is CASSQTGTDSYNEQFF. CDR3 coding DNA: TGCGCCAGCAGCCAAACCGGGACGGATTCCTACAATGAGCAGTTCTTC.

This clone counts as medium-sized. The rearrangement joins TRBV19 to TRBJ2-7; tentative D call: TRBD1 (6 bases). This CDR3 is 13 amino acids long. Germline values: CDR1 LNHDA, CDR2 SQIVND (reference sequence). Trimming removed 6 bases at V and 4 bases at J, with 13 bases between. Here the CDR3 reads CASSRDNEYEQYF. The CDR3 bases are TGTGCCAGTAGCCGGGACAACGAGTACGAGCAGTACTTC.

This clone was counted only a few times. The V call is TRBV10-2, the J call TRBJ2-7, with a possible D match to TRBD2 (5 bases). V lost 7 bases and J 3 bases, leaving 19 bases between the germline ends. Germline V gene sequence: CDR1 WSHSY, CDR2 SAAADI. The CDR3 is 15 amino acids. The CDR3 DNA sequence: TGCGCCAGCATCAAAGGGAGTCCAAGAGACTACGAGCAGTACTTC. Encoded protein: CASIKGSPRDYEQYF.

This clone qualifies as medium-sized (0.01 to 0.1%). The rearrangement uses TRBV11-3 and TRBJ2-7; D is uncertain. There are 14 residues in the CDR3. The germline gives CDR1 SGHNT, CDR2 YENEEA. The V and J ends lost 2 bases and 0 bases respectively, with 8 bases between them. The CDR3 spells CASSLYTDSYEQYF. The CDR3 bases are TGTGCCAGCAGCTTATACACAGACTCCTACGAGCAGTACTTC.

This clone ranks as medium-sized. The V gene is TRBV24-1, the J gene TRBJ2-1, with D perhaps TRBD1 (8 bases). V was cut by 0 bases and J by 8 bases, with 16 bases left in between. The CDR3 totals 16 residues. The germline V gene has CDR1 KGHDR and CDR2 SFDVKD. CDR3 protein: CATSDLGDRGGYEQFF. The CDR3 nucleotides are TGTGCCACCAGTGATTTGGGTGACAGGGGAGGGTATGAGCAGTTCTTC.

This clone has only a few counts. The rearrangement links TRBV6-1 to TRBJ2-2; D is perhaps TRBD1 (7 bases). The CDR3 has 15 amino acids. Trimming took 3 bases from V and 7 from J, leaving 15 bases between them. The V gene's germline CDR1 is MNHNS and CDR2 SASEGT. The CDR3 here is CASSEVSGGIGELFF. The CDR3 coding sequence is TGTGCCAGCAGTGAGGTTTCAGGGGGGATCGGGGAGCTGTTTTTT.

This clone was counted ten times or more. V gene TRBV18 combines with J gene TRBJ1-5; no definite D call. Germline CDR1 and CDR2: KGHSH and LQKENI. V was shortened by 5 bases and J by 5 bases, with 13 bases between the two germline ends. The CDR3 totals 14 residues. In DNA, the CDR3 is TGTGCCAGCTCAGCAAAATTCGGTGATCAGCCCCAGCATTTT. As protein: CASSAKFGDQPQHF. Full variable domain (remainder filled in from reference TRBV18 and TRBJ1-5): NAGVMQNPRHLVRRRGQEARLRCSPMKGHSHVYWYRQLPEEGLKFMVYLQKENIIDESGMPKERFSAEFPKEGPSILRIQQVVRGDSAAYFCASSAKFGDQPQHFGDGTRLSIL.